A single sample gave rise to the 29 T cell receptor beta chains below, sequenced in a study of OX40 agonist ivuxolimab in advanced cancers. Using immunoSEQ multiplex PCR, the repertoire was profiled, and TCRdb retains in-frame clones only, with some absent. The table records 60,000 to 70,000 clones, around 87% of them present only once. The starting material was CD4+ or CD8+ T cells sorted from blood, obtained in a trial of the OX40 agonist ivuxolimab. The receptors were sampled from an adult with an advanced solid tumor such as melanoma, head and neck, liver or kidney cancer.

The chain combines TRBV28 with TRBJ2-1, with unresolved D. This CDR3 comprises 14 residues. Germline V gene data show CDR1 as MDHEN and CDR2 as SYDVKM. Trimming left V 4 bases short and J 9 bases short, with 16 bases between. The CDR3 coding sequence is TGTGCCAGCAGTTCTCGCTTTTCGCCCCGTGAGCAGTTCTTC. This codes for CASSSRFSPREQFF. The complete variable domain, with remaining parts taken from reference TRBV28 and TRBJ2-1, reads DVKVTQSSRYLVKRTGEKVFLECVQDMDHENMFWYRQDPGLGLRLIYFSYDVKMKEKGDIPEGYSVSREKKERFSLILESASTNQTSMYLCASSSRFSPREQFFGPGTRLTVL.

The CDR3 here is CASNFAGTTGYNEQFF. The CDR3 nucleotides are TGTGCCAGCAACTTTGCCGGGACGACGGGCTACAATGAGCAGTTCTTC. V gene TRBV28 combines with J gene TRBJ2-1; TRBD1 or TRBD2 may be the D gene (5 bases each). This CDR3 has 16 amino acids. Trimming left V 7 bases short and J 3 bases short, with 19 bases between. CDR1 is MDHEN, CDR2 SYDVKM, per germline. Full variable domain (remainder filled in from reference TRBV28 and TRBJ2-1): DVKVTQSSRYLVKRTGEKVFLECVQDMDHENMFWYRQDPGLGLRLIYFSYDVKMKEKGDIPEGYSVSREKKERFSLILESASTNQTSMYLCASNFAGTTGYNEQFFGPGTRLTVL.

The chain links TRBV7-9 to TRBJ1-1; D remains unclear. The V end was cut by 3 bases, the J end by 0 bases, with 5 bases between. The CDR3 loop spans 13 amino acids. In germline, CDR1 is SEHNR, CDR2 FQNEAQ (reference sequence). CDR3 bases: TGTGCCAGCAGCTTCGAGATGAACACTGAAGCTTTCTTT. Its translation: CASSFEMNTEAFF.

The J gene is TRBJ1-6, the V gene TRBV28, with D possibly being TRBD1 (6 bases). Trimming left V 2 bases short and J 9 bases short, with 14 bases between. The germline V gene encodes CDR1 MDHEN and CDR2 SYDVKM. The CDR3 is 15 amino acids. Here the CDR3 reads CASSLGGAGASPLHF. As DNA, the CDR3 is TGTGCCAGCAGTTTAGGGGGAGCAGGGGCTTCACCCCTCCACTTT.

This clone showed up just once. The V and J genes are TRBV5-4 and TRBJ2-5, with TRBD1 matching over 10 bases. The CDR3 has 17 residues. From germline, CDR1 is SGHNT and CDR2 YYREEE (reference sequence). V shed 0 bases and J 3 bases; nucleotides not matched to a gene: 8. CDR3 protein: CASSLAFGTGVEETQYF. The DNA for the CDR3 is TGTGCCAGCAGCTTGGCCTTTGGGACAGGGGTGGAAGAGACCCAGTACTTC.

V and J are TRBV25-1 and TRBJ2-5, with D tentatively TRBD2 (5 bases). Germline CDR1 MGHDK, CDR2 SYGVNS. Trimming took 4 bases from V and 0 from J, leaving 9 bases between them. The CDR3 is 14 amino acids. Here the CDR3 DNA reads TGTGCCAGCAGTGTGGGGAGCGACCAAGAGACCCAGTACTTC. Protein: CASSVGSDQETQYF.

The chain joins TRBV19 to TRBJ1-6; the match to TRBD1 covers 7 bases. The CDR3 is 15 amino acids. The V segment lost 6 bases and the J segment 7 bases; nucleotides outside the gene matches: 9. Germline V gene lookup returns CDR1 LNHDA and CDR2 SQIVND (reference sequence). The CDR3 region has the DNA TGTGCCAGTAGACCCCGGGACAGCCTCAATTCACCCCTCCACTTT. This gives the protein CASRPRDSLNSPLHF.

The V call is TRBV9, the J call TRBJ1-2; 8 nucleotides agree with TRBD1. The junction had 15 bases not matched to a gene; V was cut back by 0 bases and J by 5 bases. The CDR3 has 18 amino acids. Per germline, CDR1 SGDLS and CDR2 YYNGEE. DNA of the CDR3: TGTGCCAGCAGCGTAGGTGCGACAGGGGAATATGGGATTTATGGCTACACCTTC. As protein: CASSVGATGEYGIYGYTF.

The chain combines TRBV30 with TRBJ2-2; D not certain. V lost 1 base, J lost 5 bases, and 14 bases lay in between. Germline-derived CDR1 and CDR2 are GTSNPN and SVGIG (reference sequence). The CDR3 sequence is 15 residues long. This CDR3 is CAWSAFEAVTGELFF. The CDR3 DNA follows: TGTGCCTGGAGTGCTTTTGAGGCAGTGACCGGGGAGCTGTTTTTT. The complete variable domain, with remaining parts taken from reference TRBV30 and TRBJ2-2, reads SQTIHQWPATLVQPVGSPLSLECTVEGTSNPNLYWYRQAAGRGLQLLFYSVGIGQISSEVPQNLSASRPQDRQFILSSKKLLLSDSGFYLCAWSAFEAVTGELFFGEGSRLTVL.

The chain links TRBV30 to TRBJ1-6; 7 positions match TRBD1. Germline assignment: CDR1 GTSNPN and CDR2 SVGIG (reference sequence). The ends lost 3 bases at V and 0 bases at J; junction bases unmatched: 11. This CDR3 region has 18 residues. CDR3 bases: TGTGCCTGGAGGAGTCCCGGGACAGAGAGCTCCTATAATTCACCCCTCCACTTT. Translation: CAWRSPGTESSYNSPLHF.

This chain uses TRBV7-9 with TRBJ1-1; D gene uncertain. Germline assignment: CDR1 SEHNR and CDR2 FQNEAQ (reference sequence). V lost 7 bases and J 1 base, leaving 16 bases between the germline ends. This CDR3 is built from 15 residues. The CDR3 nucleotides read TGTGCCAGCACCGGCTCCGATAACACGAACACTGAAGCTTTCTTT. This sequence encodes CASTGSDNTNTEAFF.

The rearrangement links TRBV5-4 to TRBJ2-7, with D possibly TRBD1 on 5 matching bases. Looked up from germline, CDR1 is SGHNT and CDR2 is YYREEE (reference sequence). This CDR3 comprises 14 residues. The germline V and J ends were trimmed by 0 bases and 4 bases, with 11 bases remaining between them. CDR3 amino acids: CASSLGQGRYEQYF. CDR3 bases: TGTGCCAGCAGCTTGGGGCAGGGAAGATACGAGCAGTACTTC.

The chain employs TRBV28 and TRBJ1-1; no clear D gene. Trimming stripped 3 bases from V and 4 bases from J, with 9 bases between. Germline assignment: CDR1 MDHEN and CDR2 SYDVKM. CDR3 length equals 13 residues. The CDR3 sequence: CASSFGPATEAFF. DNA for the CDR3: TGTGCCAGCAGTTTCGGGCCGGCCACTGAAGCTTTCTTT.

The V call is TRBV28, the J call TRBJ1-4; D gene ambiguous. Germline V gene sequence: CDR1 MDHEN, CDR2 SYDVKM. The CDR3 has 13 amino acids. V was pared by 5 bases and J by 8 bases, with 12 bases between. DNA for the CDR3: TGTGCCAGCAGTGGGGAGGGTTTCGAAAAACTGTTTTTT. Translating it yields CASSGEGFEKLFF.

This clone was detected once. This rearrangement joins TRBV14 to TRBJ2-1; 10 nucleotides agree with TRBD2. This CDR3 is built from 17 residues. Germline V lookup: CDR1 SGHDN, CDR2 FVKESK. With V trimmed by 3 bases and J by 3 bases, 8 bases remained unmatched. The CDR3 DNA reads TGTGCCAGCAGCCAGTTACTAGCGGGGAGCAGCTACAATGAGCAGTTCTTC. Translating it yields CASSQLLAGSSYNEQFF.

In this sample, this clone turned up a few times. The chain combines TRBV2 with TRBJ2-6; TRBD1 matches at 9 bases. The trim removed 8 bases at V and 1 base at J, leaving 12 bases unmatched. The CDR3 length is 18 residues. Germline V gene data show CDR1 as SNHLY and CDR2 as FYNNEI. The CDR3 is CASRVMGQGLSGANVLTF. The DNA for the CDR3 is TGTGCCAGCCGGGTTATGGGACAGGGATTGTCTGGGGCCAACGTCCTGACTTTC.

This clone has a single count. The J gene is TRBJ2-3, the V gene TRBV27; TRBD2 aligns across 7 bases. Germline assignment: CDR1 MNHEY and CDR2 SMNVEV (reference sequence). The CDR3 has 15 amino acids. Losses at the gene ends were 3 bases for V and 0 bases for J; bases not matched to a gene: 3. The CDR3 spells CASSFASGSTDTQYF. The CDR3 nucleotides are TGTGCCAGCAGTTTTGCTAGCGGAAGCACAGATACGCAGTATTTT.

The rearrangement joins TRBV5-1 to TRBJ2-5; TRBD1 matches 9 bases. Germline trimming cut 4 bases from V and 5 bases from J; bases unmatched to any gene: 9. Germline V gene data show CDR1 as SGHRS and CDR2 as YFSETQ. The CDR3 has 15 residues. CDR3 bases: TGCGCCAGCAGCGCGTGGGGACAGGGAAGGGAGACCCAGTACTTC. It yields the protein CASSAWGQGRETQYF. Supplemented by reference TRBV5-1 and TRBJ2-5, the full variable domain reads KAGVTQTPRYLIKTRGQQVTLSCSPISGHRSVSWYQQTPGQGLQFLFEYFSETQRNKGNFPGRFSGRQFSNSRSEMNVSTLELGDSALYLCASSAWGQGRETQYFGPGTRLLVL.

The CDR3: CASSKRTSGVKETQYF. For the CDR3, the DNA is TGTGCCAGCAGTAAGCGGACTAGCGGGGTTAAAGAGACCCAGTACTTC. The chain joins TRBV28 to TRBJ2-5; 12 bases fit TRBD2. CDR1 MDHEN and CDR2 SYDVKM come from the germline V gene. V shed 5 bases and J 3 bases; nucleotides not matched to a gene: 7. The CDR3 length is 16 residues. Full variable domain (missing parts from reference TRBV28 and TRBJ2-5): DVKVTQSSRYLVKRTGEKVFLECVQDMDHENMFWYRQDPGLGLRLIYFSYDVKMKEKGDIPEGYSVSREKKERFSLILESASTNQTSMYLCASSKRTSGVKETQYFGPGTRLLVL.

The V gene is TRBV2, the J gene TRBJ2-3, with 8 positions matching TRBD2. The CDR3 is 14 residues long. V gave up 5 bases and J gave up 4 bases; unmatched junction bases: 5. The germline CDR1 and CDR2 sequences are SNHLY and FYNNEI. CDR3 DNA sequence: TGTGCCAGCAGTAAGCGGGAGAGGCCAGATACGCAGTATTTT. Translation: CASSKRERPDTQYF.

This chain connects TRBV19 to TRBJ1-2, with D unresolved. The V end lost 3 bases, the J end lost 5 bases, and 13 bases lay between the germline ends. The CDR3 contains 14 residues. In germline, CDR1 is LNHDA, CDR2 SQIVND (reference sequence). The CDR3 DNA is TGTGCCAGTAGTATCGCAGGACCGCTATATGGCTACACCTTC. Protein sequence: CASSIAGPLYGYTF.

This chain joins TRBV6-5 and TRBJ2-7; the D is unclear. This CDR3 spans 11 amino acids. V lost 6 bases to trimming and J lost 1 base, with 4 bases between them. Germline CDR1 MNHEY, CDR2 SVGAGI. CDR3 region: CASSRSYEQYF. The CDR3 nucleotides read TGTGCCAGCAGCCGTTCCTACGAGCAGTACTTC.

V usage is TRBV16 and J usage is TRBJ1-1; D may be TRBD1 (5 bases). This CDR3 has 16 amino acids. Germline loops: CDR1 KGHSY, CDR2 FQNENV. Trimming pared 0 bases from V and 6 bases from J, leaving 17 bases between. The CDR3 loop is CASSQSRGTKGPEAFF. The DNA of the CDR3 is TGTGCCAGCAGCCAATCGAGGGGCACAAAGGGGCCTGAAGCTTTCTTT.

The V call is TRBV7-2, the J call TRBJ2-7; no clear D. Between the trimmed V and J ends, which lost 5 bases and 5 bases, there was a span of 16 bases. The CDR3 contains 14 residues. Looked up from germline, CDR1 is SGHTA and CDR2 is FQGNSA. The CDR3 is CASSVGPQPHEQYF. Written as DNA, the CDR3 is TGTGCCAGCAGCGTTGGACCCCAACCTCACGAGCAGTACTTC.

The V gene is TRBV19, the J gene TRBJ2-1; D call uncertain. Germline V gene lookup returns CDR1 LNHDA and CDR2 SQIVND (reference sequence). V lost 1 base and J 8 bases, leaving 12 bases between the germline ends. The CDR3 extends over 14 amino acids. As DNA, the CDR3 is TGTGCCAGTAGTATAGCGCCCGGGCAGGATGAGCAGTTCTTC. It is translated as CASSIAPGQDEQFF. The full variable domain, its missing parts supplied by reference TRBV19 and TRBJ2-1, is DGGITQSPKYLFRKEGQNVTLSCEQNLNHDAMYWYRQDPGQGLRLIYYSQIVNDFQKGDIAEGYSVSREKKESFPLTVTSAQKNPTAFYLCASSIAPGQDEQFFGPGTRLTVL.

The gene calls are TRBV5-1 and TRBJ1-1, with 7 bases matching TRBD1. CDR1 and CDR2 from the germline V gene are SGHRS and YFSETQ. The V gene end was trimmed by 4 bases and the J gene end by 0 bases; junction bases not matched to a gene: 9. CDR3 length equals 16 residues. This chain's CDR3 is CASSLYLTGLNTEAFF. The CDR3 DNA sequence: TGCGCCAGCAGCCTTTATTTGACAGGGTTGAACACTGAAGCTTTCTTT.

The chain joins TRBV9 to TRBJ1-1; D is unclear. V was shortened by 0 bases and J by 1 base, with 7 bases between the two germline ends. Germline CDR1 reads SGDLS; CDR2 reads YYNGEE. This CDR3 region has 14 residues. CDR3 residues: CASSVDPANTEAFF. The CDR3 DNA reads TGTGCCAGCAGCGTAGATCCAGCGAACACTGAAGCTTTCTTT. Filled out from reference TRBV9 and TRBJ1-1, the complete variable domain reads DSGVTQTPKHLITATGQRVTLRCSPRSGDLSVYWYQQSLDQGLQFLIQYYNGEERAKGNILERFSAQQFPDLHSELNLSSLELGDSALYFCASSVDPANTEAFFGQGTRLTVV.

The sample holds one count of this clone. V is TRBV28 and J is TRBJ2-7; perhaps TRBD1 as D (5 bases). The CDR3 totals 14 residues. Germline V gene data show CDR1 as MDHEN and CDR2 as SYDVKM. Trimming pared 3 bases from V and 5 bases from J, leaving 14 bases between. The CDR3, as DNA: TGTGCCAGCAGTTTGGGCCAAGGGGTCCACGAGCAGTACTTC. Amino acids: CASSLGQGVHEQYF.

The CDR3 protein is CASRHWDIEETQYF. Here the CDR3 DNA reads TGTGCCAGCCGCCACTGGGACATTGAAGAGACCCAGTACTTC. The V and J genes are TRBV28 and TRBJ2-5; D perhaps matches TRBD1 (6 bases). The germline CDR1 and CDR2 sequences are MDHEN and SYDVKM. Trimming pared 8 bases from V and 3 bases from J, leaving 16 bases between. This CDR3 is 14 amino acids long.